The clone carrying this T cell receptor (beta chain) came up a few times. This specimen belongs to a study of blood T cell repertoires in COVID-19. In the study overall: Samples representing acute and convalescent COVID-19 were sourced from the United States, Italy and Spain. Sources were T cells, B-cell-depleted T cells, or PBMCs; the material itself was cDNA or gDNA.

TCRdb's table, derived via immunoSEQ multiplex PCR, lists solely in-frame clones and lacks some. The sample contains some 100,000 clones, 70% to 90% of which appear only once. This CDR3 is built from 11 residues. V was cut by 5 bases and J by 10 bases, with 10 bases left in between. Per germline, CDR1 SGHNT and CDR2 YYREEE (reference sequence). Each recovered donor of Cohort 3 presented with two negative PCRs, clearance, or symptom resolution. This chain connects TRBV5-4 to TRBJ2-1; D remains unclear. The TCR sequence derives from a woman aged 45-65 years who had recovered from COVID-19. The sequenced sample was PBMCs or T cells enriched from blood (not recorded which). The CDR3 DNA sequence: TGTGCCAGCAGTTCCTATCTGGAGCAGTTCTTC. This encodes CASSSYLEQFF.